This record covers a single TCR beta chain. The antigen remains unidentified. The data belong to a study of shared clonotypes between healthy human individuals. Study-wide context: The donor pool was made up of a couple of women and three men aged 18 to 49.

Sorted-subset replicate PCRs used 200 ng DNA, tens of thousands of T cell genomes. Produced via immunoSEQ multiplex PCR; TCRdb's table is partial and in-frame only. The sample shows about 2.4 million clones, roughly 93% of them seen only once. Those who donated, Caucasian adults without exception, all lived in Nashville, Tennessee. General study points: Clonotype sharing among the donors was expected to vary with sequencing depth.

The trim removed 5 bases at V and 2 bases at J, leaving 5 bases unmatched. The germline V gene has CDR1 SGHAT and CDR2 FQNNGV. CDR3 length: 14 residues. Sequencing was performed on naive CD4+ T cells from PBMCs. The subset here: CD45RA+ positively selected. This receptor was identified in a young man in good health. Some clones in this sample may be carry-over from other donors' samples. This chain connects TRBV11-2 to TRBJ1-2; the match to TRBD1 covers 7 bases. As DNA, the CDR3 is TGTGCCAGCAGCGCTTCGACAGGGAACTATGGCTACACCTTC. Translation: CASSASTGNYGYTF.